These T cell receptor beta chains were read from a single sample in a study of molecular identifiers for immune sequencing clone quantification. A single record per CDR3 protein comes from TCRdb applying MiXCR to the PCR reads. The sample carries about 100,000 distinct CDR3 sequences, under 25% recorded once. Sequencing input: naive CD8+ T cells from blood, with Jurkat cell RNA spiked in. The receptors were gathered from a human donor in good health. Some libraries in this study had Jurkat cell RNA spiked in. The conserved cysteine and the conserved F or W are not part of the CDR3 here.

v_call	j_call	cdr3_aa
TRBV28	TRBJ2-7	ASSFSTTYEQY
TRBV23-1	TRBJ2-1	ASKRTSGYNEQF
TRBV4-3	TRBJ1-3	ASSLGQGESDTIY
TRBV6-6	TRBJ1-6	AIGQGDYSPLH
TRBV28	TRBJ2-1	ASLPTGHNEQF
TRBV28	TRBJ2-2	ASRSGLAGIGELF
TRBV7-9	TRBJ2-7	ASSLAWSSYEQY
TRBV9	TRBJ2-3	ASSVVEGYLSRDTQY
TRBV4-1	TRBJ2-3	ASSQTAGRVTDTQY
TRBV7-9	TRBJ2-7	ASSLAGKTSSYEQY
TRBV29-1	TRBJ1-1	SVVGQARTEAF
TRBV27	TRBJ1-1	ASSPQASRTEAF
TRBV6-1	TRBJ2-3	ASSPRGLPTDTQY
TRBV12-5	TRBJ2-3	ASADGPRGAADTQY
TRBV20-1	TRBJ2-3	SPSLGVLTDTQY
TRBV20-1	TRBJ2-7	SARDLIPASGNYEQY
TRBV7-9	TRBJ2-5	ASSLSLLETQY
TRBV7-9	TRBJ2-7	ASSQGGARASEQY
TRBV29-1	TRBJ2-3	SVISHAQY
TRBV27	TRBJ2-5	ASSFLAPHQQETQY
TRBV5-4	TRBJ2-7	ASSPTPGTQRYEQY
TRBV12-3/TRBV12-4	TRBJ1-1	ASSSLSSQNMNTEAF
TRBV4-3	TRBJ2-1	ASSQESGGADNEQF
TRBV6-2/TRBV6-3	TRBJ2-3	ASSYPRGEDTQY
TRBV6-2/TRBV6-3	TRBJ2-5	ASRGGLAGPREETQY
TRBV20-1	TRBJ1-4	SAIPGTTNEKLF
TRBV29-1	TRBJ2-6	SVEVTLDGANVLT
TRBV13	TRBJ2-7	ASSLMTLAAEKYYEQY
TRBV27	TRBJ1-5	ASSEIMNQPQH
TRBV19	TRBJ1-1	ASSLLRTGGDSEAF
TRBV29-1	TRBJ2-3	SVTPRGRTADTQY
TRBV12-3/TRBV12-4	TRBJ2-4	ASTAGGNIQY
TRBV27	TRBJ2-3	ASSLSRLSPNTDTQY